This T cell receptor beta chain appears in the sequencing data of a study of blood T cell repertoires in COVID-19. The method was immunoSEQ multiplex PCR; TCRdb's version includes in-frame clones alone and lacks a portion of them. The sample includes a few hundred thousand clones, 85% of them seen just once. CDR1 and CDR2 from the germline V gene are SGHVS and FQNEAQ. The CDR3 has 16 amino acids. J gave up 3 bases and V 1 base, and 7 bases lay outside the gene matches. The TCR comes from a woman aged 18-29 years with acute or convalescent COVID-19. V usage is TRBV7-8 and J usage is TRBJ2-7, with 9 bases that match TRBD1. The specimen sequenced was peripheral blood. The CDR3 loop is CASSLGVPDRGYEQYF. CDR3 DNA sequence: TGTGCCAGCAGCTTAGGGGTGCCGGACAGGGGCTACGAGCAGTACTTC.